This is a list of T cell receptor beta chains from one sample in a study of shared clonotypes between healthy human individuals. Method: immunoSEQ multiplex PCR; TCRdb's copy keeps in-frame clones and lacks some. The sample has roughly 490,000 clones; approximately 79% are singletons. Input material: PBMCs. The receptors stem from a woman aged 40-49 years in good health. Some clones in this sample may be carry-over from other donors' samples. Both conserved end residues are part of each CDR3. The D gene is left open where the match is weak. Only part of the rows carry a size: once, few, many, or a class if the clone is expanded.

TRBV7-9,.,few,TRBJ2-7,CASSLDPRPYEQYF,TGTGCCAGCAGCTTAGACCCACGTCCCTACGAGCAGTACTTC
TRBV28,TRBD1,.,TRBJ1-2,CASSSPWGQGYGYTF,TGTGCCAGCAGTTCCCCTTGGGGACAGGGTTATGGCTACACCTTC
TRBV5-1,.,.,TRBJ2-7,CASSLTGNYAPSEQYF,TGCGCCAGCAGCTTGACAGGGAACTACGCGCCCTCCGAGCAGTACTTC
TRBV5-1,TRBD2,.,TRBJ2-1,CASSSLAGLGNEQFF,TGCGCCAGCAGCTCGCTAGCGGGATTAGGGAATGAGCAGTTCTTC
TRBV7-9,TRBD2,once,TRBJ2-3,CASSPGTSGKTDTQYF,TGTGCCAGCAGCCCGGGGACTAGCGGGAAGACAGATACGCAGTATTTT
TRBV2,TRBD2,once,TRBJ2-7,CASVAGETYEQYF,TGTGCCAGCGTAGCGGGGGAGACCTACGAGCAGTACTTC
TRBV5-6,.,once,TRBJ2-7,CASSLGRSDEQYF,TGTGCCAGCAGCTTGGGACGCTCGGACGAGCAGTACTTC
TRBV5-4,TRBD2,.,TRBJ2-1,CASSLDKASGYNEQFF,TGTGCCAGCAGCTTGGATAAAGCTAGCGGTTACAATGAGCAGTTCTTC
TRBV9,TRBD1,.,TRBJ1-6,CASSVEGDRGSTLHF,TGTGCCAGCAGCGTAGAGGGGGACAGGGGATCAACCCTCCACTTT
TRBV7-2,.,.,TRBJ1-1,CASSPQTAGEAFF,TGTGCCAGCAGCCCACAAACCGCCGGTGAAGCTTTCTTT
TRBV10-3,TRBD1,few,TRBJ2-2,CAISLTGTGARELFF,TGTGCCATCAGCCTTACCGGGACAGGAGCAAGGGAGCTGTTTTTT
TRBV30,.,.,TRBJ1-5,CAWSSPQDETSQHF,TGTGCCTGGAGTTCGCCCCAGGACGAGACGTCCCAGCATTTT
TRBV5-1,TRBD1,.,TRBJ2-7,CASSKGQEGGEQYF,TGCGCCAGCAGCAAGGGACAGGAGGGGGGAGAGCAGTACTTC
TRBV5-1,.,.,TRBJ2-6,CASSTPPTAGANVLTF,TGCGCCAGCAGCACACCCCCGACGGCGGGGGCCAACGTCCTGACTTTC
TRBV28,TRBD1,.,TRBJ1-4,CASVQGQGWEKLFF,TGTGCCAGTGTGCAGGGACAGGGGTGGGAAAAACTGTTTTTT
TRBV6-6,.,once,TRBJ2-7,CASKKREASYEQYF,TGTGCCAGCAAGAAGAGGGAGGCCTCTTACGAGCAGTACTTC
TRBV15,.,.,TRBJ2-1,CATSREASYNEQFF,TGTGCCACCAGCAGAGAGGCGTCCTACAATGAGCAGTTCTTC
TRBV18,.,.,TRBJ2-5,CASSPGHGQETQYF,TGTGCCAGCTCACCCGGGCACGGTCAAGAGACCCAGTACTTC
TRBV19,.,.,TRBJ2-3,CASSIIVWDTQYF,TGTGCCAGTAGTATAATAGTCTGGGATACGCAGTATTTT
TRBV28,.,.,TRBJ2-1,CASTNMMEQFF,TGTGCCAGCACTAATATGATGGAGCAGTTCTTC
TRBV7-9,TRBD1,.,TRBJ2-7,CASSWTGTEQYF,TGTGCCAGCAGCTGGACAGGGACCGAGCAGTACTTC
TRBV28,.,.,TRBJ2-1,CASSLWGVEQFF,TGTGCCAGCAGTTTATGGGGTGTTGAGCAGTTCTTC
TRBV6-1,.,.,TRBJ1-5,CASSEWYQNQPQHF,TGTGCCAGCAGTGAATGGTATCAAAATCAGCCCCAGCATTTT
TRBV30,.,once,TRBJ1-5,CAWSAGPSGPHQPQHF,TGTGCCTGGAGTGCTGGCCCGTCGGGGCCCCATCAGCCCCAGCATTTT
TRBV6-1,.,.,TRBJ2-7,CASSGRYEQYF,TGTGCCAGCAGTGGACGGTACGAGCAGTACTTC
TRBV10-3,TRBD1,.,TRBJ2-1,CAISERDSSYNEQFF,TGTGCCATCAGTGAACGGGACAGCTCCTACAATGAGCAGTTCTTC
TRBV2,.,.,TRBJ2-1,CASTLRDFGNNEQFF,TGTGCCAGCACCTTGCGGGACTTTGGGAACAATGAGCAGTTCTTC
TRBV7-9,.,.,TRBJ2-7,CASSSLQGPFAYEQYF,TGTGCCAGCAGCTCCCTCCAGGGGCCCTTTGCCTACGAGCAGTACTTC
TRBV4-2,.,.,TRBJ2-1,CASSQGRRGYEQFF,TGTGCCAGCAGCCAGGGAAGGAGGGGGTATGAGCAGTTCTTC
TRBV2,TRBD1,.,TRBJ1-1,CASHLTGGENTEAFF,TGTGCCAGCCACTTAACAGGGGGGGAAAACACTGAAGCTTTCTTT
TRBV30,.,.,TRBJ2-7,CAWSSPGSYAYEQYF,TGTGCCTGGAGTTCCCCGGGGTCCTACGCCTACGAGCAGTACTTC
TRBV10-3,.,.,TRBJ1-2,CAIQENYGYTF,TGTGCCATACAGGAGAACTATGGCTACACCTTC
TRBV7-2,.,few,TRBJ2-7,CASSPRVAVSYEQYF,TGTGCCAGCAGCCCCCGGGTAGCGGTATCCTACGAGCAGTACTTC
TRBV25-1,TRBD1,many,TRBJ2-5,CASSVETGGETQYF,TGTGCCAGCAGTGTGGAGACAGGGGGAGAGACCCAGTACTTC
TRBV2,.,.,TRBJ2-7,CATSTVFSYEQYF,TGTGCCACCTCGACAGTGTTCTCCTACGAGCAGTACTTC
TRBV4-1,.,.,TRBJ1-2,CTSSLPVKGYGYTF,TGCACCAGCAGCCTCCCAGTTAAGGGCTATGGCTACACCTTC
TRBV5-1,.,.,TRBJ1-4,CASSPGGNEVEKLFF,TGCGCCAGCAGCCCGGGTGGTAATGAGGTTGAAAAACTGTTTTTT
TRBV11-2,TRBD1,.,TRBJ1-5,CASSLEGGQPQHF,TGTGCCAGCAGCTTAGAAGGGGGCCAGCCCCAGCATTTT
TRBV12-2,.,.,TRBJ2-7,CASRLVPSYGVSYEQYF,TGTGCAAGTCGCTTAGTTCCCTCATATGGCGTCTCCTACGAGCAGTACTTC
TRBV5-4,.,.,TRBJ2-3,CASSREGGTTDTQYF,TGTGCCAGCAGCCGAGAGGGGGGGACCACAGATACGCAGTATTTT
TRBV11-2,.,.,TRBJ2-1,CASSLDRFNEQFF,TGTGCCAGCAGCTTAGATCGGTTCAATGAGCAGTTCTTC
TRBV11-3,TRBD2,.,TRBJ2-7,CASSLAGSGGEQYF,TGTGCCAGCAGCTTAGCTGGTAGCGGGGGCGAGCAGTACTTC
TRBV6-5,TRBD2,few,TRBJ2-7,CASSYKREGYYEQYF,TGTGCCAGCAGTTACAAGCGGGAGGGTTACTACGAGCAGTACTTC
TRBV7-2,TRBD1,.,TRBJ1-4,CASSLGWGTVNEKLFF,TGTGCCAGCAGCTTAGGATGGGGGACAGTTAATGAAAAACTGTTTTTT
TRBV5-6,TRBD2,.,TRBJ2-3,CASSLATSGRTDTQYF,TGTGCCAGCAGCTTGGCAACTAGCGGGAGGACAGATACGCAGTATTTT
TRBV19,.,.,TRBJ2-7,CASSIGAGTFYEQYF,TGTGCCAGTAGTATAGGGGCAGGGACCTTCTACGAGCAGTACTTC
TRBV19,TRBD1,few,TRBJ1-5,CASSGDRNQPQHF,TGTGCCAGTAGTGGGGACAGAAATCAGCCCCAGCATTTT
TRBV20-1,.,.,TRBJ2-1,CSPQGYNEQFF,TGCAGTCCACAGGGATACAATGAGCAGTTCTTC
TRBV7-6,.,.,TRBJ1-3,CASSLGPGVSGNTIYF,TGTGCCAGCAGCTTAGGTCCGGGGGTCTCTGGAAACACCATATATTTT
TRBV19,TRBD2,.,TRBJ2-2,CASSPRGGFTLAGATGELFF,TGTGCCAGTAGTCCCCGGGGGGGCTTTACGCTAGCGGGAGCCACCGGGGAGCTGTTTTTT